Described below is a single T cell receptor (beta chain) sequence and its context. The antigen is not known. The length of the CDR3 is 15 residues. V gave up 5 bases and J gave up 4 bases; unmatched junction bases: 8. Per germline, CDR1 LNHDA and CDR2 SQIVND (reference sequence). The data were taken from a study of cytomegalovirus exposure and HLA in healthy donors. Notes on the study in general: Later on, an analysis found that several of the most significant clusters appeared to be linked to common viral pathogens, which included parvovirus B19.

Nominal health characterized the donors when sampled, though unrecorded immune exposures were likely. Vbeta (60) and Jbeta (13) primers were used in the PCR. Assay: immunoSEQ multiplex PCR; the TCRdb copy retains only in-frame clones and omits some. The sample holds roughly 180,000 clones, 75% seen once. The chain is built from TRBV19 and TRBJ2-7; 10 positions match TRBD1. The TCR comes from a female donor in good health and CMV-seronegative. Sample: PBMCs. This chain's CDR3 is CASSVTDRGGYEQYF. The CDR3 nucleotides are TGTGCCAGTAGTGTTACGGACAGGGGGGGTTACGAGCAGTACTTC. Full variable domain (missing parts from reference TRBV19 and TRBJ2-7): DGGITQSPKYLFRKEGQNVTLSCEQNLNHDAMYWYRQDPGQGLRLIYYSQIVNDFQKGDIAEGYSVSREKKESFPLTVTSAQKNPTAFYLCASSVTDRGGYEQYFGPGTRLTVT.